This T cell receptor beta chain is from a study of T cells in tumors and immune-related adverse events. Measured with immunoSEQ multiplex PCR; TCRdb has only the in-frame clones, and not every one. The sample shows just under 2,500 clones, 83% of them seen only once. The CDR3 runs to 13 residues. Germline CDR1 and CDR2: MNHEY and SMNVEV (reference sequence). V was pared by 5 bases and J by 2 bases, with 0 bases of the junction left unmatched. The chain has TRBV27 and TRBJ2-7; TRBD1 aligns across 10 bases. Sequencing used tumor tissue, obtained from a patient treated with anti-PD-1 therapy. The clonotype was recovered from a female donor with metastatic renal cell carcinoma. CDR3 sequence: CASSDRGPYEQYF. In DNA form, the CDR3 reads TGTGCCAGCAGTGACAGGGGGCCCTACGAGCAGTACTTC.